Shown below are 27 T cell receptor beta chains from a single sample sequenced in a study of CD8+ T cells in alopecia areata. cDNA reverse transcribed from extracted RNA served as the sequencing template. Clones were sequenced by immunoSEQ multiplex PCR, and TCRdb holds only the in-frame ones, with some missing. The table records 110,000 to 150,000 clones, 62% of them present only once. The specimen sequenced was CD8+ T cells sorted from blood. The source of these receptors is a human donor in good health.

This clone appeared once. The genes are TRBV2 and TRBJ1-5, with D perhaps TRBD1 (6 bases). The CDR3 is 15 residues long. CDR1 SNHLY and CDR2 FYNNEI come from the germline V gene. Deletions cut 4 bases from V and 3 bases from J, with 13 bases between. As DNA, the CDR3 is TGTGCCAGCAGTGTAGCGGGGGCCCCCAATCAGCCCCAGCATTTT. Protein product: CASSVAGAPNQPQHF. Full variable domain (outside the CDR3, taken from reference TRBV2 and TRBJ1-5): EPEVTQTPSHQVTQMGQEVILRCVPISNHLYFYWYRQILGQKVEFLVSFYNNEISEKSEIFDDQFSVERPDGSNFTLKIRSTKLEDSAMYFCASSVAGAPNQPQHFGDGTRLSIL.

This clone was detected a few times. V and J are TRBV11-2 and TRBJ2-7, with a weak D call TRBD2 (5 bases). The CDR3 consists of 16 residues. Germline V lookup: CDR1 SGHAT, CDR2 FQNNGV. V lost 4 bases and J 0 bases, leaving 16 bases between the germline ends. CDR3 sequence reads: CASSSKAGFDSYEQYF. The CDR3 coding sequence is TGTGCCAGCAGCTCGAAGGCGGGCTTTGACTCCTACGAGCAGTACTTC.

Only one count was recorded for this clone. The chain employs TRBV7-6 and TRBJ2-7; D unresolved. The V gene lost 2 bases and the J gene lost 2 bases, with 7 bases spanning the gap. The germline V gene encodes CDR1 SGHVS and CDR2 FNYEAQ. This CDR3 comprises 13 residues. CDR3: CASSLLSTYEQYF. The DNA for the CDR3 is TGTGCCAGCAGCTTACTCTCCACCTACGAGCAGTACTTC. The full variable domain, completed using reference TRBV7-6 and TRBJ2-7, is GAGVSQSPRYKVTKRGQDVALRCDPISGHVSLYWYRQALGQGPEFLTYFNYEAQQDKSGLPNDRFSAERPEGSISTLTIQRTEQRDSAMYRCASSLLSTYEQYFGPGTRLTVT.

The chain carries TRBV9 and TRBJ2-6, with TRBD2 matching over 7 bases. V trimming: 3 bases; J trimming: 3 bases; junction bases outside the gene matches: 6. Germline CDR1 SGDLS, CDR2 YYNGEE. The CDR3 runs to 16 residues. CDR3 sequence (DNA): TGTGCCAGCAGCGGGGGAGGGTATGGTGGGGCCAACGTCCTGACTTTC. Translated: CASSGGGYGGANVLTF.

The chain links TRBV6-5 to TRBJ1-2; D gene uncertain. The V and J ends lost 6 bases and 6 bases respectively, with 14 bases between them. From germline, CDR1 is MNHEY and CDR2 SVGAGI. The CDR3 totals 13 residues. The chain's CDR3 is CASSSRGFDGYTF. The DNA for the CDR3 is TGTGCCAGCAGCTCCCGGGGTTTCGATGGCTACACCTTC.

The chain joins TRBV27 to TRBJ2-1, with D tentatively TRBD2 (6 bases). Deletions cut 6 bases from V and 8 bases from J, with 17 bases between. The CDR3 length is 14 residues. Germline CDR1 is MNHEY and CDR2 is SMNVEV (reference sequence). This CDR3 is CASSLRRGGDEQFF. The CDR3, as DNA: TGTGCCAGCAGCTTACGTAGGGGCGGGGATGAGCAGTTCTTC.

For the CDR3, the DNA is TGTGCCAGCCGCTCCACCCTACATAGCAATCAGCCCCAGCATTTT. Translation: CASRSTLHSNQPQHF. The rearrangement links TRBV6-6 to TRBJ1-5, with no clear D. The CDR3 consists of 15 residues. Germline V lookup: CDR1 MNHNY, CDR2 SVGAGI (reference sequence). Trimming took 8 bases from V and 0 from J, leaving 14 bases between them.

The chain joins TRBV6-6 to TRBJ2-1, with D maybe TRBD2 (5 bases). Deletions cut 2 bases from V and 7 bases from J, with 6 bases between. CDR3 length: 12 amino acids. CDR1 and CDR2 from the germline V gene are MNHNY and SVGAGI (reference sequence). CDR3 protein: CASSYTRNEQFF. For the CDR3, the DNA is TGTGCCAGCAGTTACACTAGGAATGAGCAGTTCTTC.

The count of this clone is one. The rearrangement links TRBV27 to TRBJ2-7; TRBD1 matches at 7 bases. The ends lost 5 bases at V and 4 bases at J; junction bases unmatched: 8. Germline CDR1 MNHEY, CDR2 SMNVEV (reference sequence). This CDR3 has 14 residues. The CDR3 DNA follows: TGTGCCAGCAGTCTGTCCCGGGACAGTTACGAGCAGTACTTC. Translation gives CASSLSRDSYEQYF.

This chain joins TRBV29-1 and TRBJ1-1, with D possibly TRBD1 on 5 matching bases. V was pared by 6 bases and J by 14 bases, with 19 bases between. The CDR3 loop spans 11 amino acids. CDR1 SQVTM and CDR2 ANQGSEA come from the germline V gene. The CDR3 loop is CSVGRDAQIFF. CDR3 nucleotide sequence: TGCAGCGTGGGTCGGGACGCGCAAATCTTCTTT.

This clone was seen ten or more times. V gene TRBV28 combines with J gene TRBJ2-1; 12 bases agree with TRBD2. The germline gives CDR1 MDHEN, CDR2 SYDVKM. The CDR3 sequence is 15 residues long. Trimming removed 5 bases from V and 6 bases from J; junction bases left unmatched: 5. DNA of the CDR3: TGTGCCAGCAGTATCGGACTAGCGGGGAGCAATGAGCAGTTCTTC. Its translation is CASSIGLAGSNEQFF.

This clone was counted between two and nine times. CDR3 coding DNA: TGTGCCAGCAGCCCAGACAGCGGCTCCTACAATGAGCAGTTCTTC. It is translated as CASSPDSGSYNEQFF. The rearrangement joins TRBV11-2 to TRBJ2-1; D might be TRBD1 or TRBD2, each matching 5 bases. This CDR3 contains 15 residues. Germline-derived CDR1 and CDR2 are SGHAT and FQNNGV. V shed 5 bases and J shed 0 bases, with 11 bases lying between them.

This chain joins TRBV27 and TRBJ1-5; 11 nucleotides line up with TRBD1. Germline trimming cut 4 bases from V and 6 bases from J; bases unmatched to any gene: 2. Germline-derived CDR1 and CDR2 are MNHEY and SMNVEV (reference sequence). This CDR3 is 14 amino acids long. This chain's CDR3 is CASSWTGGVQPQHF. In nucleotides, the CDR3 is TGTGCCAGCAGTTGGACAGGGGGCGTTCAGCCCCAGCATTTT.

There are a few counts of this clone. The chain couples TRBV6-5 to TRBJ2-2, with 10 positions matching TRBD2. The junction had 7 bases not matched to a gene; V was cut back by 6 bases and J by 6 bases. The CDR3 has 15 residues. The germline V gene encodes CDR1 MNHEY and CDR2 SVGAGI. The CDR3 sequence is CASSPQREGAGELFF. CDR3 nucleotide sequence: TGTGCCAGCAGCCCCCAGCGGGAGGGGGCCGGGGAGCTGTTTTTT.

The rearrangement uses TRBV2 and TRBJ2-2; TRBD2 matches at 8 bases. V was clipped by 10 bases and J by 8 bases; unmatched bases: 24. Germline V lookup: CDR1 SNHLY, CDR2 FYNNEI. The CDR3 is 18 residues long. CDR3 protein: CATSRAGEGSTVTGELFF. The CDR3, as DNA: TGTGCCACTAGTCGAGCGGGAGAAGGTTCCACCGTGACTGGGGAGCTGTTTTTT.

The rearrangement links TRBV28 to TRBJ1-4; TRBD1 might be the D (5 bases). CDR1 and CDR2 (germline): MDHEN, SYDVKM. V was trimmed by 5 bases and J by 8 bases, leaving 18 bases between them. There are 15 residues in the CDR3. CDR3 region: CASSPRAGMGEKLFF. CDR3 bases: TGTGCCAGCAGTCCTCGGGCAGGGATGGGCGAAAAACTGTTTTTT. The full variable domain, in which reference TRBV28 and TRBJ1-4 provide the parts outside the CDR3, is DVKVTQSSRYLVKRTGEKVFLECVQDMDHENMFWYRQDPGLGLRLIYFSYDVKMKEKGDIPEGYSVSREKKERFSLILESASTNQTSMYLCASSPRAGMGEKLFFGSGTQLSVL.

This chain joins TRBV13 and TRBJ2-7, with 12 bases lining up with TRBD2. This CDR3 has 15 amino acids. Trimming took 5 bases from V and 3 from J; bases not matched to a gene: 5. CDR1 PRHDT and CDR2 FYEKMQ come from the germline V gene (reference sequence). CDR3 nucleotides: TGTGCCAGCAGCCATGGACTAGCGGGATTCTACGAGCAGTACTTC. Its translation is CASSHGLAGFYEQYF.

The gene calls are TRBV27 and TRBJ1-2; D is possibly TRBD1 (5 bases). V gave up 5 bases and J gave up 0 bases, with 13 bases separating them. The CDR3 sequence is 15 residues long. The V gene's germline CDR1 is MNHEY and CDR2 SMNVEV (reference sequence). In nucleotides, the CDR3 is TGTGCCAGCAGTCCTAGTGGGGGAGCTAACTATGGCTACACCTTC. This translates into CASSPSGGANYGYTF.

This chain connects TRBV29-1 to TRBJ2-5; 14 bases fit TRBD2. Matching the DNA end better, TRBJ2-7 makes the J call doubtful. Germline V gene data show CDR1 as SQVTM and CDR2 as ANQGSEA. This CDR3 is 17 amino acids long. The CDR3 DNA reads as TGCAGCGTCACGGGACACGGACTAGCGGGAGGCCACTACGAGCAGTACTTC. Amino acids: CSVTGHGLAGGHYEQYF.

This clone was seen only a few times. The rearrangement joins TRBV29-1 to TRBJ1-1; perhaps TRBD1 as D (5 bases). Germline CDR1 SQVTM, CDR2 ANQGSEA. Trimming shortened V by 6 bases and J by 7 bases, and 21 bases separated the two germline ends. The CDR3 runs 14 residues. CDR3 in amino acids: CSVASQGPENEAFF. The CDR3 DNA follows: TGCAGCGTCGCCTCCCAGGGACCCGAAAATGAAGCTTTCTTT. Combining the CDR3 with reference TRBV29-1 and TRBJ1-1 gives the whole variable domain SAVISQKPSRDICQRGTSLTIQCQVDSQVTMMFWYRQQPGQSLTLIATANQGSEATYESGFVIDKFPISRPNLTFSTLTVSNMSPEDSSIYLCSVASQGPENEAFFGQGTRLTVV.

The rearrangement links TRBV9 to TRBJ2-7; weak D call: TRBD1 (6 bases). Trimming cost V 9 bases and J 7 bases, with 17 bases left between them. CDR1 SGDLS and CDR2 YYNGEE come from the germline V gene. The CDR3 has 12 residues. The CDR3 loop is CANRQAPEEQYF. The CDR3 region has the DNA TGTGCCAACCGACAGGCCCCCGAGGAGCAGTACTTC.

The rearrangement uses TRBV11-2 and TRBJ1-1, with D possibly being TRBD1 (5 bases). CDR1 SGHAT and CDR2 FQNNGV come from the germline V gene. Between the trimmed V and J ends, which lost 5 bases and 2 bases, there was a span of 12 bases. The CDR3 sequence is 14 residues long. CDR3 in amino acids: CASSPRQTNTEAFF. CDR3 DNA sequence: TGTGCCAGCAGCCCCCGACAGACTAACACTGAAGCTTTCTTT.

The chain is built from TRBV29-1 and TRBJ1-2; TRBD1 matches 8 bases. The V gene's germline CDR1 is SQVTM and CDR2 ANQGSEA. This CDR3 comprises 14 residues. The ends lost 5 bases at V and 3 bases at J; junction bases unmatched: 8. CDR3 sequence reads: CSVKPDRVDYGYTF. CDR3 DNA: TGCAGCGTTAAACCGGACAGGGTTGACTATGGCTACACCTTC.

This clone was detected a few times. The J gene is TRBJ2-6, the V gene TRBV12-5; 15 nucleotides line up with TRBD2. This CDR3 is built from 22 residues. V trimming: 6 bases; J trimming: 6 bases; junction bases outside the gene matches: 21. Germline CDR1 reads LGHNT; CDR2 reads FRNRAP. The DNA for the CDR3 is TGTGCTAGTGGCCCCGGACTAGCGGGAGGGCCCACCTTTTTCCCCGAGGCCAACGTCCTGACTTTC. Translated: CASGPGLAGGPTFFPEANVLTF.

V is TRBV9 and J is TRBJ1-5, with D unclear. This CDR3 spans 12 amino acids. With 0 bases removed from V and 9 bases from J, the gap between germline ends came to 7 bases. Germline CDR1 reads SGDLS; CDR2 reads YYNGEE. DNA for the CDR3: TGTGCCAGCAGCGTAGAAGGAGGGCCCCAGCATTTT. Translated, it gives CASSVEGGPQHF.

With regard to this clone: Other DNA sequences of this sample code for an identical CDR3. The CDR3 region has the DNA TGTGCCAGCAGGACAGGGGGCGTTTCCTACGAGCAGTACTTC. Amino acids: CASRTGGVSYEQYF. The rearrangement links TRBV27 to TRBJ2-7; 10 nucleotides agree with TRBD1. After removal of 6 bases from V and 1 base from J, the junction contained 3 bases not matched to a gene. Germline V gene sequence: CDR1 MNHEY, CDR2 SMNVEV (reference sequence). The CDR3 spans 14 residues.

The chain uses TRBV19 and TRBJ1-5; possibly TRBD1 for D (5 bases). The V end lost 5 bases, the J end lost 5 bases, and 19 bases lay between the germline ends. The CDR3 runs to 16 residues. The V gene's germline CDR1 is LNHDA and CDR2 SQIVND (reference sequence). CDR3 nucleotide sequence: TGTGCCAGTAGTGCCGGACACATACTCTGGGATCAGCCCCAGCATTTT. Amino acids: CASSAGHILWDQPQHF.